One sample yielded the 15 T cell receptor beta chains listed below, sequenced in a study of OX40 agonist ivuxolimab in advanced cancers. Clones were read by immunoSEQ multiplex PCR, and TCRdb kept only the in-frame ones, dropping some. The sample lists about 55,000 clones; approximately 90% were seen once. Source: CD4+ or CD8+ T cells sorted from blood, taken in a trial of the OX40 agonist ivuxolimab. The receptor source for this set is an adult with an advanced solid tumor such as melanoma, head and neck, liver or kidney cancer.

The chain recombines TRBV5-1 with TRBJ1-4; 8 nucleotides agree with TRBD1. The junction had 6 bases not matched to a gene; V was cut back by 0 bases and J by 8 bases. Germline V gene lookup returns CDR1 SGHRS and CDR2 YFSETQ. The CDR3 is made up of 15 amino acids. In nucleotides, the CDR3 is TGCGCCAGCAGCTTGGGATCCGGGACAGGCGAAAAACTGTTTTTT. Its protein is CASSLGSGTGEKLFF.

The chain couples TRBV27 to TRBJ2-1; D is possibly TRBD1 or TRBD2 (5 bases each). The germline CDR1 and CDR2 sequences are MNHEY and SMNVEV (reference sequence). Deletions cut 3 bases from V and 2 bases from J, with 11 bases between. The CDR3 is 15 residues long. CDR3 sequence: CASSLGQGPYNEQFF. The CDR3 bases are TGTGCCAGCAGTTTGGGTCAGGGACCCTACAATGAGCAGTTCTTC.

The chain is built from TRBV11-2 and TRBJ2-7; 7 positions agree with TRBD2. The V segment lost 1 base and the J segment 2 bases; nucleotides outside the gene matches: 2. CDR3 length equals 14 residues. Germline V lookup: CDR1 SGHAT, CDR2 FQNNGV. The CDR3, as DNA: TGTGCCAGCAGCTTAGGTGGACTAGCCTACGAGCAGTACTTC. This translates into CASSLGGLAYEQYF.

The J gene is TRBJ2-7, the V gene TRBV28; 9 nucleotides agree with TRBD1. J was trimmed by 3 bases and V by 3 bases; bases with no gene match: 6. CDR1 MDHEN and CDR2 SYDVKM come from the germline V gene. CDR3 length equals 15 residues. The DNA of the CDR3 is TGTGCCAGCAGTTTTCCCGACAGGGGGGTCTACGAGCAGTACTTC. It is translated as CASSFPDRGVYEQYF.

The gene calls are TRBV6-5 and TRBJ2-3, with 8 bases matching TRBD2. The V gene's germline CDR1 is MNHEY and CDR2 SVGAGI. This CDR3 is built from 16 residues. V lost 4 bases to trimming and J lost 6 bases; unmatched junction nucleotides: 12. The CDR3 sequence is CASSLPSGPFGDTQYF. The CDR3 DNA reads as TGTGCCAGCAGTTTGCCTAGCGGGCCGTTCGGGGATACGCAGTATTTT.

The chain has TRBV6-5 and TRBJ2-1; 11 bases fit TRBD2. Per the germline V gene, CDR1 is MNHEY and CDR2 is SVGAGI. V gave up 5 bases and J gave up 5 bases; unmatched junction bases: 5. The CDR3 is made up of 15 amino acids. The CDR3 spells CASSPGTSGNNEQFF. CDR3 bases: TGTGCCAGCAGTCCCGGGACTAGCGGAAACAATGAGCAGTTCTTC.

The chain uses TRBV19 and TRBJ1-5; D gene uncertain. The CDR3 extends over 15 amino acids. Germline V CDR1 and CDR2: LNHDA, SQIVND (reference sequence). V lost 7 bases and J lost 11, with 24 bases in between. The CDR3 is CASTPRDSGVVSQHF. The CDR3 coding sequence is TGTGCCAGTACCCCCCGGGATTCCGGGGTGGTTTCCCAGCATTTT.

The chain links TRBV27 to TRBJ1-4, with a possible D match to TRBD1 (5 bases). Per the germline V gene, CDR1 is MNHEY and CDR2 is SMNVEV (reference sequence). V was pared by 8 bases and J by 0 bases, with 13 bases between. This CDR3 is 15 amino acids long. The CDR3 sequence is CASAGGVATNEKLFF. In nucleotides, the CDR3 is TGTGCCAGCGCCGGGGGAGTTGCAACTAATGAAAAACTGTTTTTT.

This chain joins TRBV7-2 and TRBJ1-2; TRBD1 is a possible D gene (6 bases). Trimming took 5 bases from V and 5 from J, leaving 15 bases between them. The CDR3 length is 14 residues. Germline V gene sequence: CDR1 SGHTA, CDR2 FQGNSA. CDR3 sequence: CASSPSGTNYGYTF. CDR3 nucleotides: TGTGCCAGCAGCCCATCCGGGACAAATTATGGCTACACCTTC.

This clone showed up just a few times. The chain uses TRBV18 and TRBJ1-2; tentatively, D is TRBD1 (5 bases). Germline values: CDR1 KGHSH, CDR2 LQKENI. The V end was cut by 4 bases, the J end by 6 bases, with 18 bases between. The CDR3 is 15 residues long. The CDR3: CASSLVPGPWDGYTF. In DNA, the CDR3 is TGTGCCAGCTCACTTGTACCGGGACCCTGGGATGGCTACACCTTC. Full variable domain (rest looked up from reference TRBV18 and TRBJ1-2): NAGVMQNPRHLVRRRGQEARLRCSPMKGHSHVYWYRQLPEEGLKFMVYLQKENIIDESGMPKERFSAEFPKEGPSILRIQQVVRGDSAAYFCASSLVPGPWDGYTFGSGTRLTVV.

The J gene is TRBJ2-7, the V gene TRBV13; TRBD1 matches at 8 bases. In germline, CDR1 is PRHDT, CDR2 FYEKMQ (reference sequence). This CDR3 is built from 13 residues. Unmatched junction bases numbered 5, after V lost 4 bases and J lost 6 bases. The CDR3 DNA follows: TGTGCCAGCAGCTCCGACAGGGGAGCCGAGCAGTACGTC. Translated, it gives CASSSDRGAEQYV.

The rearrangement links TRBV5-6 to TRBJ2-1; D is ambiguous. The germline V and J ends were trimmed by 0 bases and 2 bases, with 6 bases remaining between them. This CDR3 has 14 amino acids. CDR1 and CDR2 (germline): SGHDT, YYEEEE. Written as DNA, the CDR3 is TGTGCCAGCAGCTTGGGGGCGGCCTACAATGAGCAGTTCTTC. The encoded protein is CASSLGAAYNEQFF.

Regarding this clone: The sample holds other DNA sequences that translate to the same CDR3. This chain connects TRBV2 to TRBJ1-2; the D is unclear. The CDR3 is 13 residues long. The germline V gene encodes CDR1 SNHLY and CDR2 FYNNEI. Trimming shortened V by 4 bases and J by 5 bases, and 11 bases separated the two germline ends. The CDR3: CASSVGRIYGYTF. In DNA, the CDR3 is TGTGCCAGCAGTGTCGGACGGATTTATGGCTACACCTTC.

The chain is built from TRBV10-1 and TRBJ2-7; TRBD2 might be the D (5 bases). The CDR3 contains 12 residues. The V gene lost 10 bases and the J gene lost 6 bases, with 16 bases spanning the gap. From germline, CDR1 is WNHNN and CDR2 SYGVQD (reference sequence). CDR3 in DNA: TGCGCCACCCCCGGGCTTACTAGCGAGCAGTACGTC. It specifies CATPGLTSEQYV.

The rearrangement joins TRBV7-3 to TRBJ2-1, with D unclear. Germline loops: CDR1 SGHTA, CDR2 FQGTGA. The CDR3 contains 13 residues. Deletions cut 5 bases from V and 9 bases from J, with 14 bases between. This chain's CDR3 is CASSQLIGGEQFF. DNA of the CDR3: TGTGCCAGCAGCCAACTGATCGGTGGTGAGCAGTTCTTC.